These 31 T cell receptor beta chains share one sample of origin, sequenced in a study of blood T cell repertoires in COVID-19. Using immunoSEQ multiplex PCR, the repertoire was profiled, and TCRdb retains in-frame clones only, with some absent. Here the sample spans some 110,000 clones, about nine tenths being singletons. Sequencing was performed on peripheral blood. These receptors all stem from a man in his fifties or sixties with acute or convalescent COVID-19.

The genes are TRBV28 and TRBJ1-2; D is perhaps TRBD1 (5 bases). Germline V gene lookup returns CDR1 MDHEN and CDR2 SYDVKM. The ends were cut back, 5 bases at V and 8 bases at J, with 18 bases in the middle. This CDR3 region has 14 residues. The DNA of the CDR3 is TGTGCCAGCAGTGGCGGGACTTCACTCGACGGCTACACCTTC. Translating it yields CASSGGTSLDGYTF.

The V gene is TRBV9, the J gene TRBJ2-4; weak D call: TRBD2 (5 bases). The V end was cut by 2 bases, the J end by 7 bases, with 13 bases between. Germline V lookup: CDR1 SGDLS, CDR2 YYNGEE. The CDR3 sequence is 14 residues long. CDR3 loop: CASSVSPRGNIQYF. Here the CDR3 DNA reads TGTGCCAGCAGCGTGAGCCCTAGAGGGAACATTCAGTACTTC.

The V and J genes are TRBV5-4 and TRBJ1-2, with 7 bases identical to TRBD1. The ends lost 4 bases at V and 5 bases at J; junction bases unmatched: 14. Germline CDR1 SGHNT, CDR2 YYREEE (reference sequence). The CDR3 totals 16 residues. The CDR3: CASSPDRDTTRYGYTF. CDR3 DNA: TGTGCCAGCAGCCCAGACAGGGATACTACCCGTTATGGCTACACCTTC.

V gene TRBV5-1 combines with J gene TRBJ2-1; D uncertain. The germline V gene has CDR1 SGHRS and CDR2 YFSETQ. This CDR3 comprises 13 residues. V was pared by 1 base and J by 7 bases, with 9 bases between. CDR3 protein: CASSLYPTNEQFF. The CDR3 coding sequence is TGCGCCAGCAGCTTGTACCCTACGAATGAGCAGTTCTTC.

The chain links TRBV10-1 to TRBJ2-7; the match to TRBD1 covers 9 bases. The CDR3 totals 13 residues. The germline V gene encodes CDR1 WNHNN and CDR2 SYGVQD (reference sequence). V shed 6 bases, J shed 5 bases, and the junction held 5 bases outside the gene matches. In DNA, the CDR3 is TGCGCCAGCAGCCCGGGACAGGGTGACGAGCAGTACTTC. It encodes CASSPGQGDEQYF.

Only a few counts were recorded for this clone. The V gene is TRBV19, the J gene TRBJ1-4; no definite D call. The CDR3 sequence is 11 residues long. CDR1 is LNHDA, CDR2 SQIVND, per germline (reference sequence). V dropped 5 bases and J dropped 7 bases, with 5 bases sitting between them. The CDR3 coding sequence is TGTGCCAGTAGTGCCAGTGAAAAACTGTTTTTT. Translated, it gives CASSASEKLFF.

The chain joins TRBV5-1 to TRBJ2-2; TRBD1 is a possible D gene (6 bases). V lost 4 bases to trimming and J lost 0 bases, with 10 bases between them. The V gene's germline CDR1 is SGHRS and CDR2 YFSETQ. This CDR3 region has 15 residues. Here the CDR3 DNA reads TGCGCCAGCAGCGCCGGGACATCGAACACCGGGGAGCTGTTTTTT. It is translated as CASSAGTSNTGELFF.

This chain joins TRBV12-5 and TRBJ2-5; 7 positions agree with TRBD1. V dropped 2 bases and J dropped 7; count of bases not matched to a gene: 4. Germline CDR1 LGHNT, CDR2 FRNRAP. CDR3 length: 13 amino acids. CDR3 sequence: CASGLNRGGTQYF. CDR3 coding DNA: TGTGCTAGTGGTTTGAACAGGGGCGGGACCCAGTACTTC.

The chain employs TRBV5-1 and TRBJ1-2; D ambiguous. CDR3 length: 13 amino acids. CDR1 is SGHRS and CDR2 is YFSETQ in the germline V gene. V was clipped by 0 bases and J by 8 bases, with 11 bases between them. CDR3 DNA: TGCGCCAGCAGCTTGGAGCGGCAGAACGGCTACACCTTC. It translates to CASSLERQNGYTF.

The chain has TRBV24-1 and TRBJ2-2; 10 bases agree with TRBD1. The CDR3 has 15 residues. From germline, CDR1 is KGHDR and CDR2 SFDVKD. With 4 bases clipped from V and 7 bases from J, the junction kept 5 bases outside the gene matches. The CDR3 DNA reads as TGTGCCACCAGTGAACTGGACAGGGGGGTCGGGGAGCTGTTTTTT. Translated: CATSELDRGVGELFF.

The CDR3 protein is CASSFRSGANTEAFF. The CDR3 DNA sequence: TGTGCCAGCAGTTTCCGGTCTGGGGCAAACACTGAAGCTTTCTTT. The V and J genes are TRBV7-9 and TRBJ1-1, with D perhaps matching TRBD1 (5 bases). The CDR3 runs 15 residues. Germline CDR1 SEHNR, CDR2 FQNEAQ (reference sequence). Trimming shortened V by 6 bases and J by 2 bases, and 16 bases separated the two germline ends.

This chain links TRBV5-1 with TRBJ2-1; maybe TRBD2 (6 bases). The V gene's germline CDR1 is SGHRS and CDR2 YFSETQ. Trimming took off 4 bases at V and 3 bases at J, with 14 bases between the two ends. CDR3 length: 15 amino acids. In nucleotides, the CDR3 is TGCGCCAGCAGCCTTACGGGACTTCTCTACAATGAGCAGTTCTTC. It is translated as CASSLTGLLYNEQFF.

V gene TRBV30 combines with J gene TRBJ2-1, with D hard to call. Trimming took 0 bases from V and 6 from J, leaving 12 bases between them. This CDR3 comprises 14 residues. Per the germline V gene, CDR1 is GTSNPN and CDR2 is SVGIG (reference sequence). The CDR3 sequence is CAWSVDWILNEQFF. In DNA, the CDR3 is TGTGCCTGGAGTGTAGACTGGATCCTCAATGAGCAGTTCTTC.

The genes are TRBV2 and TRBJ2-7; D may be TRBD1 (5 bases). With 4 bases removed from V and 4 bases from J, the gap between germline ends came to 14 bases. Germline-derived CDR1 and CDR2 are SNHLY and FYNNEI. CDR3 length: 14 amino acids. CDR3: CASSVSRAGYEQYF. As DNA, the CDR3 is TGTGCCAGCAGTGTTTCCAGGGCTGGGTACGAGCAGTACTTC.

The chain uses TRBV15 and TRBJ1-1; D not resolved. The germline gives CDR1 LNHNV, CDR2 YYDKDF (reference sequence). The length of the CDR3 is 14 residues. V lost 1 base, J lost 1 base, and 7 bases lay in between. This chain's CDR3 is CATSRGNWNTEAFF. CDR3 bases: TGTGCCACCAGCAGAGGTAACTGGAACACTGAAGCTTTCTTT.

The rearrangement links TRBV11-2 to TRBJ2-7; TRBD1 aligns across 12 bases. Trimming removed 3 bases from V and 5 bases from J; junction bases left unmatched: 5. Germline V gene lookup returns CDR1 SGHAT and CDR2 FQNNGV. CDR3 length: 15 amino acids. CDR3 region: CASSLGQGAGNEQYF. The DNA for the CDR3 is TGTGCCAGCAGCTTGGGACAGGGGGCAGGGAACGAGCAGTACTTC.

V and J are TRBV5-5 and TRBJ1-2, with 8 nucleotides matching TRBD1. CDR1 and CDR2 (germline): SGHKS, YYEKEE (reference sequence). The CDR3 is made up of 17 amino acids. V shed 0 bases, J shed 3 bases, and the junction held 10 bases outside the gene matches. Here the CDR3 DNA reads TGTGCCAGCAGCTTGGGACAGGGGCCGGCTGTTCACTATGGCTACACCTTC. It codes for CASSLGQGPAVHYGYTF. The variable domain in full, with the rest retrieved from reference TRBV5-5 and TRBJ1-2, is DAGVTQSPTHLIKTRGQQVTLRCSPISGHKSVSWYQQVLGQGPQFIFQYYEKEERGRGNFPDRFSARQFPNYSSELNVNALLLGDSALYLCASSLGQGPAVHYGYTFGSGTRLTVV.

V gene TRBV7-6 combines with J gene TRBJ2-1; D is ambiguous. Looked up from germline, CDR1 is SGHVS and CDR2 is FNYEAQ. This CDR3 spans 17 amino acids. Trimming stripped 1 base from V and 7 bases from J, with 20 bases between. In DNA, the CDR3 is TGTGCCAGCAGCTTAGGTGAGTTGGCTAGTCAGAGAAATGAGCAGTTCTTC. Protein sequence: CASSLGELASQRNEQFF.

The chain recombines TRBV7-9 with TRBJ1-2; 7 nucleotides match TRBD1. Unmatched junction bases numbered 6, after V lost 4 bases and J lost 4 bases. The CDR3 extends over 14 amino acids. The germline gives CDR1 SEHNR, CDR2 FQNEAQ (reference sequence). DNA for the CDR3: TGTGCCAGCAGCTGGGGGGACAGCCGCTATGGCTACACCTTC. Its translation: CASSWGDSRYGYTF.

This CDR3 is CASSLGQGAFSGELFF. Written as DNA, the CDR3 is TGCGCCAGCAGCTTGGGACAGGGGGCATTTTCCGGGGAGCTGTTTTTT. The chain combines TRBV5-1 with TRBJ2-2; 10 bases align to TRBD1. Germline lookup yields CDR1 SGHRS and CDR2 YFSETQ. The CDR3 sequence is 16 residues long. Trimming cost V 0 bases and J 6 bases; bases outside gene matches: 5.

The chain links TRBV2 to TRBJ2-5, with TRBD1 identical over 7 bases. Trimming at V came to 5 bases and at J to 5 bases, leaving 5 bases not matched to a gene. Germline CDR1 and CDR2: SNHLY and FYNNEI. CDR3 length: 13 amino acids. The DNA for the CDR3 is TGTGCCAGCAGTAGGGACAGCCGGGAGACCCAGTACTTC. Its translation is CASSRDSRETQYF.

J is TRBJ2-2 and V is TRBV27, with 11 bases matching TRBD2. The CDR3 length is 15 residues. V dropped 7 bases and J dropped 6; count of bases not matched to a gene: 7. The germline gives CDR1 MNHEY, CDR2 SMNVEV (reference sequence). The CDR3 DNA is TGTGCCAGCAAGGGGGTAGCGGGAGGGGCCGGGGAGCTGTTTTTT. This translates into CASKGVAGGAGELFF.

The V and J genes are TRBV4-2 and TRBJ2-3; 8 nucleotides align to TRBD2. Germline V lookup: CDR1 LGHNA, CDR2 YNFKEQ. V lost 4 bases, J lost 3 bases, and 12 bases stayed unmatched. The CDR3 is made up of 17 amino acids. This chain's CDR3 is CASSLTSGAGRTDTQYF. CDR3 bases: TGTGCCAGCAGCCTAACTAGCGGAGCAGGAAGAACAGATACGCAGTATTTT.

The chain combines TRBV30 with TRBJ2-6, with 9 bases that match TRBD1. CDR1 is GTSNPN, CDR2 SVGIG, per germline (reference sequence). After removal of 3 bases from V and 1 base from J, the junction contained 7 bases not matched to a gene. The CDR3 is made up of 17 amino acids. The CDR3 DNA follows: TGTGCCTGGAGCCGGGCGGGGACAGGGTCTGGGGCCAACGTCCTGACTTTC. Its translation: CAWSRAGTGSGANVLTF.

This chain uses TRBV10-3 with TRBJ2-7, with 8 nucleotides matching TRBD1. The junction had 8 bases not matched to a gene; V was cut back by 4 bases and J by 3 bases. Germline CDR1 ENHRY, CDR2 SYGVKD. This CDR3 comprises 15 residues. CDR3 region: CAISGRDRMSYEQYF. CDR3 nucleotide sequence: TGTGCCATCAGTGGTCGGGACAGGATGAGCTACGAGCAGTACTTC.

This rearrangement joins TRBV10-3 to TRBJ2-3, with 8 bases fitting TRBD1. Trimming at V came to 2 bases and at J to 3 bases, leaving 4 bases not matched to a gene. The CDR3 loop spans 15 amino acids. Germline values: CDR1 ENHRY, CDR2 SYGVKD. CDR3 in amino acids: CAISEGQGKTDTQYF. The CDR3 DNA reads TGTGCCATCAGTGAGGGACAGGGTAAAACAGATACGCAGTATTTT.

The genes are TRBV29-1 and TRBJ2-7, with TRBD1 matching over 7 bases. J gave up 4 bases and V 3 bases, and 6 bases lay outside the gene matches. Germline loops: CDR1 SQVTM, CDR2 ANQGSEA. CDR3 length: 13 amino acids. The CDR3 bases are TGCAGCGTTGACGTGACAGGGAGATACGAGCAGTACTTC. This codes for CSVDVTGRYEQYF.

This clone appeared once. The chain is built from TRBV5-4 and TRBJ2-7; weak D call: TRBD2 (5 bases). Germline CDR1 is SGHNT and CDR2 is YYREEE (reference sequence). The V and J ends lost 0 bases and 6 bases respectively, with 16 bases between them. The CDR3 is 15 residues long. CDR3 in amino acids: CASSLGPLMGAEQYF. CDR3 sequence (DNA): TGTGCCAGCAGCTTGGGGCCCCTTATGGGAGCCGAGCAGTACTTC.

This chain joins TRBV11-2 and TRBJ2-7; the match to TRBD2 covers 8 bases. Trimming at V came to 2 bases and at J to 2 bases, leaving 5 bases not matched to a gene. CDR1 is SGHAT, CDR2 FQNNGV, per germline. The CDR3 has 15 residues. CDR3 nucleotides: TGTGCCAGCAGCTTAAGTAGCGGGGCCGCCTACGAGCAGTACTTC. Encoded protein: CASSLSSGAAYEQYF.

The chain has TRBV28 and TRBJ2-7; 7 bases line up with TRBD1. The germline V gene encodes CDR1 MDHEN and CDR2 SYDVKM. CDR3 size: 14 residues. V dropped 3 bases and J dropped 5; count of bases not matched to a gene: 7. CDR3 nucleotides: TGTGCCAGCAGTTTTATTGGCAGGGGGAACGAGCAGTACTTC. The encoded protein is CASSFIGRGNEQYF.

J is TRBJ1-1 and V is TRBV30; D is possibly TRBD1 (5 bases). The germline V gene has CDR1 GTSNPN and CDR2 SVGIG (reference sequence). CDR3 length: 11 amino acids. V gave up 5 bases and J gave up 10 bases, with 14 bases separating them. The CDR3 DNA sequence: TGTGCCTGGGGGGGAGGCCCTGGAGCTTTCTTT. Amino acids: CAWGGGPGAFF. The entire variable domain, with the rest obtained from reference TRBV30 and TRBJ1-1, is as follows: SQTIHQWPATLVQPVGSPLSLECTVEGTSNPNLYWYRQAAGRGLQLLFYSVGIGQISSEVPQNLSASRPQDRQFILSSKKLLLSDSGFYLCAWGGGPGAFFGQGTRLTVV.